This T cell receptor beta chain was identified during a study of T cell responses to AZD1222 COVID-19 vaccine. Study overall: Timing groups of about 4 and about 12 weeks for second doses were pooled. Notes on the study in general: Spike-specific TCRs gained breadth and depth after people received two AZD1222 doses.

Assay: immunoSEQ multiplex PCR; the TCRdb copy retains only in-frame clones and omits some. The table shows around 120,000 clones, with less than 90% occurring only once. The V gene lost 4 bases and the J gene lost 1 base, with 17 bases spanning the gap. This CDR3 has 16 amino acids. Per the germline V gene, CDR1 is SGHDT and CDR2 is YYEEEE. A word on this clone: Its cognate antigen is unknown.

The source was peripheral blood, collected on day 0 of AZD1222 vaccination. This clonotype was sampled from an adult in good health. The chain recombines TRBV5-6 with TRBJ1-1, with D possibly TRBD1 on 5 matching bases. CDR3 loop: CASSPIGGSWNTEAFF. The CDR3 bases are TGTGCCAGCAGCCCCATTGGGGGTAGCTGGAACACTGAAGCTTTCTTT.